A single sample is the source of the 10 T cell receptor beta chains below, sequenced in a study of long-term antiretroviral therapy in people with HIV. Samples were assayed with immunoSEQ v3.0 at survey level. The repertoire was sequenced with immunoSEQ multiplex PCR; TCRdb's copy has only in-frame clones and lacks some. The repertoire has about 33,000 clones, over 60% of them found once; the top ten carry 7.1%. The sample here was unsorted PBMCs, taken 2 years after starting antiretroviral therapy. All receptors come from a woman aged 50 to 60 with HIV.

This clone was seen a single time. The chain combines TRBV6-6 with TRBJ2-7, with 11 bases lining up with TRBD1. The germline V gene encodes CDR1 MNHNY and CDR2 SVGAGI (reference sequence). The trim removed 2 bases at V and 3 bases at J, leaving 6 bases unmatched. This CDR3 spans 16 amino acids. The CDR3 DNA sequence: TGTGCCAGCAGTTACGGGCAAGGGACAGGGGGCTACGAGCAGTACGTC. Translating gives CASSYGQGTGGYEQYV.

This clone was seen a single time. This chain joins TRBV6-5 and TRBJ2-4; 8 bases line up with TRBD1. V was pared by 6 bases and J by 7 bases, with 11 bases of the junction left unmatched. The V gene's germline CDR1 is MNHEY and CDR2 SVGAGI. The CDR3 sequence is 15 residues long. The CDR3 region is CASSPKTGGINIQYF. The DNA for the CDR3 is TGTGCCAGCAGCCCGAAAACAGGGGGAATTAACATTCAGTACTTC.

This clone appeared once. V usage is TRBV19 and J usage is TRBJ1-1, with D perhaps matching TRBD1 (5 bases). The CDR3 runs 13 residues. Germline V lookup: CDR1 LNHDA, CDR2 SQIVND (reference sequence). The ends were cut back, 4 bases at V and 13 bases at J, with 19 bases in the middle. In DNA form, the CDR3 reads TGTGCCAGTAGTAGAGAGGGGACCGGCTCGGGTTTCTTT. It encodes CASSREGTGSGFF.

The chain carries TRBV5-1 and TRBJ2-2; D might be TRBD1 (5 bases). Germline values: CDR1 SGHRS, CDR2 YFSETQ. Deletions cut 2 bases from V and 7 bases from J, with 18 bases between. The CDR3 has 16 residues. The DNA for the CDR3 is TGCGCCAGCAGCTTAAGGGGTTCCTCTGGAAACGGGGAGCTGTTTTTT. Its protein is CASSLRGSSGNGELFF. Filled out from reference TRBV5-1 and TRBJ2-2, the complete variable domain reads KAGVTQTPRYLIKTRGQQVTLSCSPISGHRSVSWYQQTPGQGLQFLFEYFSETQRNKGNFPGRFSGRQFSNSRSEMNVSTLELGDSALYLCASSLRGSSGNGELFFGEGSRLTVL.

This chain joins TRBV5-5 and TRBJ1-2; 9 bases fit TRBD1. V lost 5 bases to trimming and J lost 6 bases; unmatched junction nucleotides: 5. Germline CDR1 reads SGHKS; CDR2 reads YYEKEE (reference sequence). This CDR3 is built from 13 residues. CDR3 DNA: TGTGCCAGCAGGGAAACAGGGGGCGATGGCTACACCTTC. It codes for CASRETGGDGYTF.

J is TRBJ1-2 and V is TRBV15; 9 bases line up with TRBD1. Germline assignment: CDR1 LNHNV and CDR2 YYDKDF (reference sequence). This CDR3 has 17 residues. J gave up 1 base and V 0 bases, and 6 bases lay outside the gene matches. CDR3 protein: CATSRDLGQGGNYGYTF. The DNA of the CDR3 is TGTGCCACCAGCAGAGATTTGGGACAGGGAGGTAACTATGGCTACACCTTC.

This clone has just a few counts. The V gene is TRBV14, the J gene TRBJ2-5; D gene uncertain. From germline, CDR1 is SGHDN and CDR2 FVKESK. This CDR3 is built from 12 residues. V was clipped by 1 base and J by 4 bases, with 4 bases between them. Here the CDR3 DNA reads TGTGCCAGCAGCCAAGTCCCAGAGACCCAGTACTTC. Its protein is CASSQVPETQYF.

This clone turned up a few times. CDR3 loop: CASSQRASGANVLTF. CDR3 in DNA: TGTGCCAGCAGCCAAAGGGCGTCTGGGGCCAACGTCCTGACTTTC. The rearrangement uses TRBV14 and TRBJ2-6; no reliable D call. CDR1 is SGHDN, CDR2 FVKESK, per germline. The CDR3 is made up of 15 amino acids. The V end lost 2 bases, the J end lost 1 base, and 6 bases lay between the germline ends. The full variable domain, completed using reference TRBV14 and TRBJ2-6, is EAGVTQFPSHSVIEKGQTVTLRCDPISGHDNLYWYRRVMGKEIKFLLHFVKESKQDESGMPNNRFLAERTGGTYSTLKVQPAELEDSGVYFCASSQRASGANVLTFGAGSRLTVL.

The rearrangement uses TRBV23-1 and TRBJ2-7; possibly TRBD2 for D (7 bases). TRBV23-1 is an open reading frame, and its role is uncertain. The CDR3 consists of 18 residues. V was shortened by 2 bases and J by 3 bases, with 23 bases between the two germline ends. The CDR3 DNA reads TGCGCCAGCAGTCAAAACAGGGCGGGGGCGGGGATCTTCTACGAGCAGTACGTC. Protein: CASSQNRAGAGIFYEQYV.

The CDR3 bases are TGTGCCAGCAGGCTCAATCAAGAGACCCAGTACTTC. Its protein product is CASRLNQETQYF. The chain is built from TRBV11-2 and TRBJ2-5; D remains ambiguous. The CDR3 is 12 residues long. Trimming shortened V by 6 bases and J by 2 bases, and 7 bases separated the two germline ends. The V gene's germline CDR1 is SGHAT and CDR2 FQNNGV.